A selection of T cell receptor beta chains follows, all from one sample in a study of blood T cell repertoires in COVID-19. Sequencing used immunoSEQ multiplex PCR; TCRdb keeps in-frame clones, though not all of them. Among under 200,000 clones listed, over 75% were seen once. The specimen was PBMCs or T cells enriched from blood (not recorded which). These receptors all come from a man over 45 who had recovered from COVID-19. CDR3s include the opening cysteine and the closing phenylalanine or tryptophan. Each record gives: J gene, clone size, D gene, V gene, CDR3 protein, CDR3 DNA. D genes are given only for firm matches. Clone sizes are given selectively: once, few, many, or a class where the clone is expanded.

J: TRBJ1-4
size: NA
D: NA
V: TRBV5-1
CDR3: CASRELDGNNEKLFF
DNA: TGCGCCAGCAGGGAGCTTGACGGTAATAATGAAAAACTGTTTTTT

J: TRBJ2-3
size: NA
D: NA
V: TRBV6-5
CDR3: CASSSLQASTDTQYF
DNA: TGTGCCAGCAGTTCCCTACAGGCAAGCACAGATACGCAGTATTTT

J: TRBJ2-2
size: few
D: TRBD1
V: TRBV2
CDR3: CASSLQGLATGELFF
DNA: TGTGCCAGCAGTCTACAGGGGCTGGCCACCGGGGAGCTGTTTTTT

J: TRBJ1-1
size: once
D: TRBD1
V: TRBV11-2
CDR3: CASSDRDRVQTEAFF
DNA: TGTGCCAGCAGCGATCGCGACAGGGTTCAGACTGAAGCTTTCTTT

J: TRBJ1-1
size: NA
D: NA
V: TRBV5-1
CDR3: CASSRTVNTEAFF
DNA: TGCGCCAGCAGCCGGACAGTGAACACTGAAGCTTTCTTT

J: TRBJ2-1
size: NA
D: NA
V: TRBV7-3
CDR3: CASSLTSGPYNEQFF
DNA: TGTGCCAGCAGCTTAACTAGCGGTCCCTACAATGAGCAGTTCTTC

J: TRBJ2-7
size: NA
D: NA
V: TRBV28
CDR3: CASSSGGSYEQYF
DNA: TGTGCCAGCAGTTCAGGCGGGTCCTACGAGCAGTACTTC

J: TRBJ2-7
size: NA
D: TRBD2
V: TRBV3-1/TRBV3-2
CDR3: CASSQFSGRTSYEQYF
DNA: TGTGCCAGCAGCCAATTCAGCGGGAGGACCTCCTACGAGCAGTACTTC

J: TRBJ1-4
size: NA
D: NA
V: TRBV5-4
CDR3: CASSLLSQGDEKLFF
DNA: TGTGCCAGCAGCTTGTTAAGCCAAGGGGATGAAAAACTGTTTTTT

J: TRBJ1-2
size: NA
D: TRBD1
V: TRBV6-5
CDR3: CASRRDRSHYGYTF
DNA: TGTGCCAGCAGAAGGGACAGGTCGCACTATGGCTACACCTTC

J: TRBJ1-5
size: NA
D: NA
V: TRBV19
CDR3: CASTNLQGHQPQHF
DNA: TGTGCCAGTACAAATTTACAGGGACATCAGCCCCAGCATTTT

J: TRBJ2-7
size: once
D: TRBD2
V: TRBV3-1/TRBV3-2
CDR3: CASSRRGGTSGNEQYF
DNA: TGTGCCAGCAGCAGGAGGGGAGGGACTAGCGGGAACGAGCAGTACTTC

J: TRBJ1-1
size: NA
D: NA
V: TRBV28
CDR3: CASSLLQKNTEAFF
DNA: TGTGCCAGCAGTTTACTCCAGAAGAACACTGAAGCTTTCTTT

J: TRBJ1-5
size: once
D: NA
V: TRBV6-2/TRBV6-3
CDR3: CASSYSNSEGLSNQPQHF
DNA: TGTGCCAGCAGTTACTCGAATTCCGAGGGTTTGAGCAATCAGCCCCAGCATTTT

J: TRBJ2-5
size: NA
D: NA
V: TRBV12-3/TRBV12-4
CDR3: CASSLSVSETQYF
DNA: TGTGCCAGCAGTTTATCTGTTTCAGAGACCCAGTACTTC

J: TRBJ1-3
size: NA
D: NA
V: TRBV27
CDR3: CASKEQGRIGTIYF
DNA: TGTGCCAGCAAGGAGCAGGGCAGGATCGGCACCATATATTTT

J: TRBJ2-5
size: NA
D: TRBD1
V: TRBV5-8
CDR3: CASSPRSGTGTETQYF
DNA: TGTGCCAGCAGCCCCCGGTCGGGGACAGGGACAGAGACCCAGTACTTC

J: TRBJ1-4
size: NA
D: NA
V: TRBV27
CDR3: CASAWAYNEKLFF
DNA: TGTGCCAGCGCGTGGGCCTATAATGAAAAACTGTTTTTT

J: TRBJ2-2
size: NA
D: NA
V: TRBV6-6
CDR3: CASSSSAANTGELFF
DNA: TGTGCCAGCAGTTCCTCGGCTGCGAACACCGGGGAGCTGTTTTTT

J: TRBJ2-2
size: NA
D: NA
V: TRBV11-2
CDR3: CASSPPPGGELFF
DNA: TGTGCCAGCAGCCCCCCCCCGGGAGGGGAGCTGTTTTTT